This T cell receptor (beta chain) is from a study of blood T cell repertoires in COVID-19. Study background: Sources were T cells, B-cell-depleted T cells, or PBMCs; the material itself was cDNA or gDNA.

The authors' processing: Amplifying reference gene primers gave estimates of nucleated cell counts. Here immunoSEQ multiplex PCR was the method, and the copy in TCRdb shows in-frame clones only, minus some. V and J calls plus clone size are reproduced from that table; the DNA served to infer D and trimming. The table records some 300,000 clones, roughly nine tenths of them present only once. The CDR3 loop spans 14 amino acids. In germline, CDR1 is KGHSH, CDR2 LQKENI. Trimming stripped 3 bases from V and 3 bases from J, with 8 bases between. Participant age was roughly 18 to 89 years, and participants resided in about two dozen US areas. Participants' own reports of clinical history determined their cohort assignment.

This TCR came from a woman in her 40s who had recovered from COVID-19. The genes are TRBV18 and TRBJ2-2, with a weak D call TRBD1 (5 bases). Sequenced sample: PBMCs or T cells enriched from blood (not recorded which). CDR3: CASSPAGYTGELFF. CDR3 bases: TGTGCCAGCTCACCCGCAGGGTACACCGGGGAGCTGTTTTTT.